The source of this TCR beta chain is a study of blood T cell repertoires in COVID-19. Across the whole study: Sites across the United States, Italy and Spain contributed samples from acute and convalescent COVID-19.

TCRdb's table, derived via immunoSEQ multiplex PCR, lists solely in-frame clones and lacks some. The sample carries under 300,000 clones, just under 90% recorded once. Trimming took off 3 bases at V and 11 bases at J, with 8 bases between the two ends. The germline CDR1 and CDR2 sequences are LGHDT and YNNKEL (reference sequence). The CDR3 is 12 residues long. This chain links TRBV3-1 (or the pseudogene TRBV3-2) with TRBJ2-6; D is uncertain. This TCR was sampled from a woman aged 40 to 50 with acute or convalescent COVID-19. The sample was peripheral blood. The CDR3 loop reads CASSQSIYVLTF. CDR3 nucleotide sequence: TGTGCCAGCAGCCAGAGTATATACGTCCTGACTTTC.